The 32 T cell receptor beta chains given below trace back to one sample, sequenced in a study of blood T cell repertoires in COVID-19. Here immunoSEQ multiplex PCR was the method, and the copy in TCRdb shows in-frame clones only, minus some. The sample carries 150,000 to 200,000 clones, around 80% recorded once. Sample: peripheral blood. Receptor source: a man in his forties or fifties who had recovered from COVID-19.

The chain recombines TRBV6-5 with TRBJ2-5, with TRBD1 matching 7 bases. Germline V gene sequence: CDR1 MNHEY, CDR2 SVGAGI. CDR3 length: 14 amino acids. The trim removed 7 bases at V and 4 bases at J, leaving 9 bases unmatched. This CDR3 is CASNRQGRGETQYF. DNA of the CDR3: TGTGCCAGCAATAGACAGGGACGGGGAGAGACCCAGTACTTC.

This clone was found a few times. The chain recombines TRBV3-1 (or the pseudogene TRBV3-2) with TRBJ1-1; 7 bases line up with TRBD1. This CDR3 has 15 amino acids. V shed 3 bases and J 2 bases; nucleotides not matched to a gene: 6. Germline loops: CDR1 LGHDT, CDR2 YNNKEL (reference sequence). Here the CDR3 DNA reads TGTGCCAGCAGCCAGGGACAGTCGTCAAACACTGAAGCTTTCTTT. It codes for CASSQGQSSNTEAFF.

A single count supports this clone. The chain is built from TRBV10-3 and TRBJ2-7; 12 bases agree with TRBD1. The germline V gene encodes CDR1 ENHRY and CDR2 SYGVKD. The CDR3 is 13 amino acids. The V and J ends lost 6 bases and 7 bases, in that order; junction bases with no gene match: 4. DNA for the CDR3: TGTGCCATCAGGGGACAGGGGGCGGGTGAGCAGTACTTC. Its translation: CAIRGQGAGEQYF.

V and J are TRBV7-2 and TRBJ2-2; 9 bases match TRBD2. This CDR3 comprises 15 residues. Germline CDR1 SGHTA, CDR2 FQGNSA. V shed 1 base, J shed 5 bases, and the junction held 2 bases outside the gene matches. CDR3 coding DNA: TGTGCCAGCAGCTTAGATACTAGCGGGACCGGGGAGCTGTTTTTT. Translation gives CASSLDTSGTGELFF.

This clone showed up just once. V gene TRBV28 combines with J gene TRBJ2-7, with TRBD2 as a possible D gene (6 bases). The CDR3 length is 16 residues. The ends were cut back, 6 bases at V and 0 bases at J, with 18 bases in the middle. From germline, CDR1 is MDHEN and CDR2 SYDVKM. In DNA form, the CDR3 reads TGTGCCAGCAGCCCCGTTAGCGGCGGCTACTCCTACGAGCAGTACTTC. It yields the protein CASSPVSGGYSYEQYF.

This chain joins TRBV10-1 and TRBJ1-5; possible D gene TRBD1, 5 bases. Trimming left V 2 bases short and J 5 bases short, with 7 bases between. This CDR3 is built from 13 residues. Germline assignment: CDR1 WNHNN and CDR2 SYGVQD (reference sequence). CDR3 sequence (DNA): TGCGCCAGCAGTGAGGAACAGGATCAGCCCCAGCATTTT. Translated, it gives CASSEEQDQPQHF.

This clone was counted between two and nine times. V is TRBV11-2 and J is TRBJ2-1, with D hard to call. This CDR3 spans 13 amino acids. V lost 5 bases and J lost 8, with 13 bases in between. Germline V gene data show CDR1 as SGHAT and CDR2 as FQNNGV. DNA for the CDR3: TGTGCCAGCAGCCTCGCTCTTCGCGATGAGCAGTTCTTC. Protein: CASSLALRDEQFF.

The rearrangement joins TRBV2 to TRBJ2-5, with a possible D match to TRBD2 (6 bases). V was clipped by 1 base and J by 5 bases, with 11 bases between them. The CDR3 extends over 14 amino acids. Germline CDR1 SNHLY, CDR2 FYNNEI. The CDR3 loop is CASSEDWGRETQYF. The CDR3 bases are TGTGCCAGCAGTGAAGATTGGGGGAGGGAGACCCAGTACTTC.

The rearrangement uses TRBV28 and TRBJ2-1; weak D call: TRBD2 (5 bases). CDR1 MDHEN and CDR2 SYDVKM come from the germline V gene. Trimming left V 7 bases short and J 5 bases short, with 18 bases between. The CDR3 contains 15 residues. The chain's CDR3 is CASTSLRGSDNEQFF. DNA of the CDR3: TGTGCCAGCACCAGCTTGAGAGGGTCCGACAATGAGCAGTTCTTC.

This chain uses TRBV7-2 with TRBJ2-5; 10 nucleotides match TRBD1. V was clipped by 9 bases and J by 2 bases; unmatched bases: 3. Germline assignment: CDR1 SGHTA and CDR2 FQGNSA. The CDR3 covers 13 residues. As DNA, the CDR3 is TGTGCCAGTCGGACAGGGGGTCAAGAGACCCAGTACTTC. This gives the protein CASRTGGQETQYF.

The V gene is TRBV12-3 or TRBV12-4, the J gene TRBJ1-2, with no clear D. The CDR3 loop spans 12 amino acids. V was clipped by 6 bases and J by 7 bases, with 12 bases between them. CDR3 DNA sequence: TGTGCCAGCAGCCTTTCTCTAGGTGGCTACACCTTC. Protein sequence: CASSLSLGGYTF.

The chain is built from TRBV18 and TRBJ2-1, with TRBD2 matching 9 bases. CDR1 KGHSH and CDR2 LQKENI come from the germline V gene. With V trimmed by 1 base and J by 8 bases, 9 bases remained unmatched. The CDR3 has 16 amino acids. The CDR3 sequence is CASSPQATSGRDEQFF. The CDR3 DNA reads TGTGCCAGCTCACCACAAGCGACTAGCGGTAGGGATGAGCAGTTCTTC. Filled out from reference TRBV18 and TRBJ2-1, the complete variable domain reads NAGVMQNPRHLVRRRGQEARLRCSPMKGHSHVYWYRQLPEEGLKFMVYLQKENIIDESGMPKERFSAEFPKEGPSILRIQQVVRGDSAAYFCASSPQATSGRDEQFFGPGTRLTVL.

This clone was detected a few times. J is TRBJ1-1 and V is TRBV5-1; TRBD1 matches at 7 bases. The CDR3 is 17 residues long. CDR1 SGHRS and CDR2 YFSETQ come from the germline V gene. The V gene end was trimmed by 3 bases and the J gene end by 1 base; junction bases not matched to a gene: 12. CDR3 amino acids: CASSSTPPGQRNTEAFF. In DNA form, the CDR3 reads TGCGCCAGCAGCTCAACCCCCCCGGGACAGAGGAACACTGAAGCTTTCTTT. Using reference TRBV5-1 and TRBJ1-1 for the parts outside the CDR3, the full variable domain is KAGVTQTPRYLIKTRGQQVTLSCSPISGHRSVSWYQQTPGQGLQFLFEYFSETQRNKGNFPGRFSGRQFSNSRSEMNVSTLELGDSALYLCASSSTPPGQRNTEAFFGQGTRLTVV.

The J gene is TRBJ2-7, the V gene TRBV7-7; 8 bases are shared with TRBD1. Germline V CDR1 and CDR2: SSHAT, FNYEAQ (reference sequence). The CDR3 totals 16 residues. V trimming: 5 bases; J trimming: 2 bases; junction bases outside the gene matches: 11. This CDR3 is CASSPSTGGTAYEQYF. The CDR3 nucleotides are TGTGCCAGCAGCCCCTCCACAGGGGGTACAGCCTACGAGCAGTACTTC.

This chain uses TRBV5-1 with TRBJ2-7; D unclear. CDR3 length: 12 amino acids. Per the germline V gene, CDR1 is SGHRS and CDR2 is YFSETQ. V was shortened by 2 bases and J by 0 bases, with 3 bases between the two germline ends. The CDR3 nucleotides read TGCGCCAGCAGCTTCTCCTCCTACGAGCAGTACTTC. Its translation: CASSFSSYEQYF.

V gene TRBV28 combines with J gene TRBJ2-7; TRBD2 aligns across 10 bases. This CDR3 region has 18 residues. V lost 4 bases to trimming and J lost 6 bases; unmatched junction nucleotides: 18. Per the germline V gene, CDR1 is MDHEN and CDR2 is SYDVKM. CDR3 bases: TGTGCCAGCAGTTGGTATCCCGGGGGTAGCGGGAGGACGGGCGAGCAGTACTTC. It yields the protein CASSWYPGGSGRTGEQYF.

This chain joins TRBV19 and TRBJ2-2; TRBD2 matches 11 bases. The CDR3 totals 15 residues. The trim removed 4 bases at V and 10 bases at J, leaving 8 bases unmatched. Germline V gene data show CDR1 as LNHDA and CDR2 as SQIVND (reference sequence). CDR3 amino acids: CASSTPTSGKKELFF. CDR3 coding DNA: TGTGCCAGTAGTACACCGACTAGCGGGAAAAAGGAGCTGTTTTTT. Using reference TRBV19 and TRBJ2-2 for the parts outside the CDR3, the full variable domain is DGGITQSPKYLFRKEGQNVTLSCEQNLNHDAMYWYRQDPGQGLRLIYYSQIVNDFQKGDIAEGYSVSREKKESFPLTVTSAQKNPTAFYLCASSTPTSGKKELFFGEGSRLTVL.

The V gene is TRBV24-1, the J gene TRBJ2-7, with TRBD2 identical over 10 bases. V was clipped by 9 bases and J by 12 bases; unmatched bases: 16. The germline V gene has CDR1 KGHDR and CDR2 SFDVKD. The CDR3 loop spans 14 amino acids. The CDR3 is CATPRRSQREGRYF. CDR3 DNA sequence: TGTGCCACCCCCAGGCGGAGTCAGCGGGAGGGCCGGTACTTC.

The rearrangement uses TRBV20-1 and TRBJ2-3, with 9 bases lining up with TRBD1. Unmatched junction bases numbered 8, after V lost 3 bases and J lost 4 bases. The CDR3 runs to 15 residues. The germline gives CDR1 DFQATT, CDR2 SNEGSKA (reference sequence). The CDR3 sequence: CSASNLGTGSDTQYF. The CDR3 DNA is TGCAGTGCTAGTAATCTCGGGACAGGGTCAGATACGCAGTATTTT.

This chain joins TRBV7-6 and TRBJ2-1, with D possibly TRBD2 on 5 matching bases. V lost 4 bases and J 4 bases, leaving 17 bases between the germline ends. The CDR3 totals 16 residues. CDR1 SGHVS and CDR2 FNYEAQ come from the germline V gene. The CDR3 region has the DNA TGTGCCAGCAGCTCGCCGGGCGGGCCCTATTACAATGAGCAGTTCTTC. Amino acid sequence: CASSSPGGPYYNEQFF.

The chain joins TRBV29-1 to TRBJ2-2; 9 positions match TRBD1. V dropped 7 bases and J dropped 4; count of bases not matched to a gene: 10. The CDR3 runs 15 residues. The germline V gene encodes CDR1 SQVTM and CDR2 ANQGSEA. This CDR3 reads CSAGQGFSGTGELFF. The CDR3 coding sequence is TGCAGCGCGGGACAGGGTTTTTCCGGCACCGGGGAGCTGTTTTTT.

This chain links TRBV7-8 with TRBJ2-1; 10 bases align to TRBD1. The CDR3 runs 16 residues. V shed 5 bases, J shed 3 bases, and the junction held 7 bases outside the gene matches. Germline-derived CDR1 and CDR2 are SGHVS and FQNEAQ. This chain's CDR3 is CASSRPRDRGYNEQFF. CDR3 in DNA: TGTGCCAGCAGCCGGCCCCGGGACAGGGGCTACAATGAGCAGTTCTTC.

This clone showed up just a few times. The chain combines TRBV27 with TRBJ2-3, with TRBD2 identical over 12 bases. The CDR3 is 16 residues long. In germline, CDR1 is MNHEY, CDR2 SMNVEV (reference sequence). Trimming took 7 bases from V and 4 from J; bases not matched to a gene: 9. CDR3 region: CASTLAGGPDADTQYF. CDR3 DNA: TGTGCCAGCACTCTAGCGGGAGGGCCTGATGCAGATACGCAGTATTTT.

The CDR3 DNA reads as TGTGCCAGTAGTATCGTTGAGGACAGGGAGGACTATGGCTACACCTTC. Its protein is CASSIVEDREDYGYTF. The chain has TRBV19 and TRBJ1-2; 8 positions agree with TRBD1. Germline CDR1 is LNHDA and CDR2 is SQIVND (reference sequence). This CDR3 contains 16 residues. Unmatched junction bases numbered 9, after V lost 3 bases and J lost 3 bases.

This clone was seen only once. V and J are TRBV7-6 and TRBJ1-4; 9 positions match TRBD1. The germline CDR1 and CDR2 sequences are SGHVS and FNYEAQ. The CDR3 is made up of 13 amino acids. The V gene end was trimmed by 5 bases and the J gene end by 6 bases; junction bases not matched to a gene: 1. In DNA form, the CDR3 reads TGTGCCAGCAGCCGACAGGGGGATGAAAAACTGTTTTTT. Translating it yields CASSRQGDEKLFF.

The CDR3 is CASSRTGILAKNIQYF. CDR3 DNA: TGCGCCAGCAGCCGTACGGGGATACTAGCCAAAAACATTCAGTACTTC. The rearrangement joins TRBV4-1 to TRBJ2-4, with D perhaps matching TRBD2 (5 bases). In germline, CDR1 is MGHRA, CDR2 YSYEKL. Trimming pared 4 bases from V and 0 bases from J, leaving 13 bases between. The CDR3 contains 16 residues.

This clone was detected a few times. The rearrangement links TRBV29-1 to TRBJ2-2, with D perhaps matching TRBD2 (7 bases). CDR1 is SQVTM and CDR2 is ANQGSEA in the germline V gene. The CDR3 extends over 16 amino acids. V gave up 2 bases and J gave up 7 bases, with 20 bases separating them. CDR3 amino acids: CSVEINVGGPIGELFF. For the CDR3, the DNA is TGCAGCGTTGAAATCAACGTCGGGGGGCCTATCGGGGAGCTGTTTTTT.

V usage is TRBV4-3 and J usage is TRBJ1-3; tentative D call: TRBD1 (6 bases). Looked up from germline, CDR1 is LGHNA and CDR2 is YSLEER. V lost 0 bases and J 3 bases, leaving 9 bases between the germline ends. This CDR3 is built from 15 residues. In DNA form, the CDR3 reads TGCGCCAGCAGCCAAGAACAGGGTGGTGGAAACACCATATATTTT. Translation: CASSQEQGGGNTIYF.

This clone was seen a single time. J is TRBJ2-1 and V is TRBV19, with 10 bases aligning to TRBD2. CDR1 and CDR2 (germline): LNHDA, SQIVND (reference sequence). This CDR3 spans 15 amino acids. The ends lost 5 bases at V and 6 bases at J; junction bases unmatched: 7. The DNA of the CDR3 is TGTGCCAGTAGTCCACTAGCGGGGCGCGCCAATGAGCAGTTCTTC. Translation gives CASSPLAGRANEQFF.

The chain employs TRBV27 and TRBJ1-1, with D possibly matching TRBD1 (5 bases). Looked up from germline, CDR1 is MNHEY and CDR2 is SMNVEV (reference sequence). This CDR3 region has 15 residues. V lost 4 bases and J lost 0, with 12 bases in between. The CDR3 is CASSSMTVMNTEAFF. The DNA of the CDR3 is TGTGCCAGCAGTTCGATGACAGTCATGAACACTGAAGCTTTCTTT.

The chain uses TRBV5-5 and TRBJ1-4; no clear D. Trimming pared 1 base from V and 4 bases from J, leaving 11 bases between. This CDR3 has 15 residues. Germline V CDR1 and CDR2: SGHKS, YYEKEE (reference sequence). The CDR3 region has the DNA TGTGCCAGCAGCTTGTTTGCAGGTGATAATGAAAAACTGTTTTTT. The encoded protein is CASSLFAGDNEKLFF. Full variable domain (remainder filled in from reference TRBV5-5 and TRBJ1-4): DAGVTQSPTHLIKTRGQQVTLRCSPISGHKSVSWYQQVLGQGPQFIFQYYEKEERGRGNFPDRFSARQFPNYSSELNVNALLLGDSALYLCASSLFAGDNEKLFFGSGTQLSVL.

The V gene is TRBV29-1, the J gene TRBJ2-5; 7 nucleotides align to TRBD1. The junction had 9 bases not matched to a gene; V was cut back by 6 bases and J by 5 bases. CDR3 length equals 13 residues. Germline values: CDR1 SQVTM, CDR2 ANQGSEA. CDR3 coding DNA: TGCAGCGTGGGGGACAGCCTTGGGGAGACCCAGTACTTC. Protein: CSVGDSLGETQYF.